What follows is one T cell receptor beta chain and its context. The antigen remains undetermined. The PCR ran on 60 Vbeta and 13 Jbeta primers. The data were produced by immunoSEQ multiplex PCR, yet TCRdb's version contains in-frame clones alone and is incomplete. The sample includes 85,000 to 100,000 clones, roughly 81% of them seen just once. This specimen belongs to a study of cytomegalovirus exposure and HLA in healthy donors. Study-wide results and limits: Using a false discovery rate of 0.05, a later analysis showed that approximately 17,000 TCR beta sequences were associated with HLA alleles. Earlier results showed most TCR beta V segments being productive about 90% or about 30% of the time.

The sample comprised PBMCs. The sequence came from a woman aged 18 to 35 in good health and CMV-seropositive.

DNA for the CDR3: TGCGCCAGCAGCTTGCCGGGACAGGGTGGAGGAAAATGGAATGAGCAGTTCTTC. This gives the protein CASSLPGQGGGKWNEQFF. The chain has TRBV5-1 and TRBJ2-1, with 9 bases aligning to TRBD1. CDR3 length: 18 residues. J gave up 7 bases and V 1 base, and 15 bases lay outside the gene matches. Germline V gives CDR1 SGHRS, CDR2 YFSETQ. Using reference TRBV5-1 and TRBJ2-1 for the parts outside the CDR3, the full variable domain is KAGVTQTPRYLIKTRGQQVTLSCSPISGHRSVSWYQQTPGQGLQFLFEYFSETQRNKGNFPGRFSGRQFSNSRSEMNVSTLELGDSALYLCASSLPGQGGGKWNEQFFGPGTRLTVL.